The 10 T cell receptor beta chains below all came from one sample that was sequenced in a study of T cells in Graves' hyperthyroidism and ophthalmopathy. The source material, RNA transcripts, was used to amplify TCR beta CDR3 regions. HTBI primers were used for first-round RT-PCR of the TCR CDR3. TCRdb re-analysed the multiplex PCR reads in MiXCR, keeping a single row per CDR3 protein. The repertoire consists of some 400,000 distinct CDR3 sequences, with around 13% occurring once and the leading ten covering approximately 9.9%. Sequencing was performed on blood. Every receptor here comes from an older woman with Graves' hyperthyroidism.

This clonotype was recorded at least ten times. V is TRBV5-1 and J is TRBJ1-5; D unresolved. The CDR3 is 15 residues long. V lost 0 bases and J 7 bases, leaving 14 bases between the germline ends. The germline CDR1 and CDR2 sequences are SGHRS and YFSETQ. The CDR3 DNA reads TGCGCCAGCAGCTTGGCCGCTGGTGTTGGGCAGCCCCAGCATTTT. It encodes CASSLAAGVGQPQHF.

This clonotype has at least ten counts. The chain is built from TRBV15 and TRBJ2-7, with no clear D. The germline gives CDR1 LNHNV, CDR2 YYDKDF (reference sequence). V lost 5 bases and J 4 bases, leaving 12 bases between the germline ends. The CDR3 covers 13 residues. CDR3 protein: CATSPNRIYEQYF. Here the CDR3 DNA reads TGTGCCACCAGCCCTAATCGGATTTACGAGCAGTACTTC.

This clonotype was recorded many times. J is TRBJ2-5 and V is TRBV7-9; 14 nucleotides match TRBD2. The CDR3 is 15 amino acids. V was clipped by 3 bases and J by 3 bases; unmatched bases: 0. Germline V gene data show CDR1 as SEHNR and CDR2 as FQNEAQ (reference sequence). The CDR3 nucleotides are TGTGCCAGCAGCTTGACTAGCGGGAGGGAAGAGACCCAGTACTTC. Protein: CASSLTSGREETQYF.

This clonotype was observed a few times. CDR3: CASSLGPLATTYNEQFF. For the CDR3, the DNA is TGCGCCAGCAGCTTGGGACCACTAGCGACTACCTACAATGAGCAGTTCTTC. The gene calls are TRBV5-1 and TRBJ2-1; 7 positions match TRBD2. This CDR3 comprises 17 residues. Germline V gene data show CDR1 as SGHRS and CDR2 as YFSETQ. V shed 0 bases, J shed 2 bases, and the junction held 8 bases outside the gene matches.

In its sample, this clonotype was seen many times. The chain recombines TRBV15 with TRBJ1-1; D is unclear. From germline, CDR1 is LNHNV and CDR2 YYDKDF (reference sequence). This CDR3 region has 14 residues. V lost 0 bases to trimming and J lost 12 bases, with 17 bases between them. The CDR3 region is CATSRDVGLAPPFF. The CDR3 DNA follows: TGTGCCACCAGCAGAGATGTGGGCCTCGCCCCCCCTTTCTTT.

This clonotype was detected a few times. The chain has TRBV19 and TRBJ2-3; no definite D call. V lost 8 bases to trimming and J lost 6 bases, with 18 bases between them. This CDR3 has 14 amino acids. Looked up from germline, CDR1 is LNHDA and CDR2 is SQIVND (reference sequence). The CDR3 nucleotides are TGTGCCAGTTACTCCCACGTTCTTGGGGATACGCAGTATTTT. It translates to CASYSHVLGDTQYF.

This clonotype was seen ten or more times. Compared with germline, one end of the junction differs, possibly owing to a read error. J is TRBJ1-1 and V is TRBV15; 7 bases fit TRBD1. Per the germline V gene, CDR1 is LNHNV and CDR2 is YYDKDF (reference sequence). This CDR3 comprises 13 residues. The CDR3: CATKDRVKTEAFF. CDR3 DNA: TGTGCCACCAAAGACAGGGTGAAGACTGAAGCTTTCTTT.

This clonotype was detected many times. The CDR3 region has the DNA TGTGCCAGCAGTTTACGGCTAGTTCGTGAGCAGTTCTTC. Amino acids: CASSLRLVREQFF. The chain uses TRBV27 and TRBJ2-1; D remains ambiguous. V gave up 2 bases and J gave up 9 bases, with 11 bases separating them. CDR1 MNHEY and CDR2 SMNVEV come from the germline V gene (reference sequence). The CDR3 loop spans 13 amino acids.

In its sample, this clonotype was seen a few times. The CDR3: CASSYFAGTVYEQYF. As DNA, the CDR3 is TGTGCCAGCAGTTACTTCGCGGGGACGGTCTACGAGCAGTACTTC. The rearrangement joins TRBV6-5 to TRBJ2-7; weak D call: TRBD2 (6 bases). Germline CDR1 MNHEY, CDR2 SVGAGI. V lost 1 base, J lost 3 bases, and 13 bases lay in between. The CDR3 extends over 15 amino acids.

This clonotype was picked up many times. The chain has TRBV28 and TRBJ1-5; the D gene is possibly TRBD1 (5 bases). Between the trimmed V and J ends, which lost 7 bases and 1 base, there was a span of 8 bases. Germline V gene lookup returns CDR1 MDHEN and CDR2 SYDVKM. CDR3 length: 13 residues. The CDR3 DNA reads as TGTGCCAGCAAACGGGGGAGCAATCAGCCCCAGCATTTT. This sequence encodes CASKRGSNQPQHF.